This T cell receptor (beta chain) originates from a study of PD-L1 blockade in urothelial cancer. Study-level background: At 3 weeks (second dose) and 6 weeks after starting treatment, blood was analyzed. Each blood sample yielded a median of about 150,000 T cells. Study observations and caveats: Enhanced expansion of tumor-associated blood clones at 3 weeks characterized durable-benefit patients. When pretreatment blood TCR clonality was below the median, it predicted better survival.

Remarks on this clone: Its matching antigen is unknown.

TCRdb's copy holds only in-frame clones and misses some; the assay was immunoSEQ multiplex PCR. The data show some 90,000 clones, 70% to 90% seen once. The time point was: pretreatment peripheral blood. CDR1 is LNHDA, CDR2 SQIVND, per germline (reference sequence). The CDR3 loop spans 14 amino acids. Trimming cost V 10 bases and J 6 bases, with 19 bases left between them. J is TRBJ1-5 and V is TRBV19; no clear D gene. The sequencing here drew on PBMCs, taken around atezolizumab (anti-PD-L1) treatment. The clonotype comes from a woman of 80 years or more with urothelial cancer. CDR3 region: CATQPQVVGQPQHF. CDR3 in DNA: TGTGCCACCCAACCTCAGGTAGTCGGTCAGCCCCAGCATTTT.